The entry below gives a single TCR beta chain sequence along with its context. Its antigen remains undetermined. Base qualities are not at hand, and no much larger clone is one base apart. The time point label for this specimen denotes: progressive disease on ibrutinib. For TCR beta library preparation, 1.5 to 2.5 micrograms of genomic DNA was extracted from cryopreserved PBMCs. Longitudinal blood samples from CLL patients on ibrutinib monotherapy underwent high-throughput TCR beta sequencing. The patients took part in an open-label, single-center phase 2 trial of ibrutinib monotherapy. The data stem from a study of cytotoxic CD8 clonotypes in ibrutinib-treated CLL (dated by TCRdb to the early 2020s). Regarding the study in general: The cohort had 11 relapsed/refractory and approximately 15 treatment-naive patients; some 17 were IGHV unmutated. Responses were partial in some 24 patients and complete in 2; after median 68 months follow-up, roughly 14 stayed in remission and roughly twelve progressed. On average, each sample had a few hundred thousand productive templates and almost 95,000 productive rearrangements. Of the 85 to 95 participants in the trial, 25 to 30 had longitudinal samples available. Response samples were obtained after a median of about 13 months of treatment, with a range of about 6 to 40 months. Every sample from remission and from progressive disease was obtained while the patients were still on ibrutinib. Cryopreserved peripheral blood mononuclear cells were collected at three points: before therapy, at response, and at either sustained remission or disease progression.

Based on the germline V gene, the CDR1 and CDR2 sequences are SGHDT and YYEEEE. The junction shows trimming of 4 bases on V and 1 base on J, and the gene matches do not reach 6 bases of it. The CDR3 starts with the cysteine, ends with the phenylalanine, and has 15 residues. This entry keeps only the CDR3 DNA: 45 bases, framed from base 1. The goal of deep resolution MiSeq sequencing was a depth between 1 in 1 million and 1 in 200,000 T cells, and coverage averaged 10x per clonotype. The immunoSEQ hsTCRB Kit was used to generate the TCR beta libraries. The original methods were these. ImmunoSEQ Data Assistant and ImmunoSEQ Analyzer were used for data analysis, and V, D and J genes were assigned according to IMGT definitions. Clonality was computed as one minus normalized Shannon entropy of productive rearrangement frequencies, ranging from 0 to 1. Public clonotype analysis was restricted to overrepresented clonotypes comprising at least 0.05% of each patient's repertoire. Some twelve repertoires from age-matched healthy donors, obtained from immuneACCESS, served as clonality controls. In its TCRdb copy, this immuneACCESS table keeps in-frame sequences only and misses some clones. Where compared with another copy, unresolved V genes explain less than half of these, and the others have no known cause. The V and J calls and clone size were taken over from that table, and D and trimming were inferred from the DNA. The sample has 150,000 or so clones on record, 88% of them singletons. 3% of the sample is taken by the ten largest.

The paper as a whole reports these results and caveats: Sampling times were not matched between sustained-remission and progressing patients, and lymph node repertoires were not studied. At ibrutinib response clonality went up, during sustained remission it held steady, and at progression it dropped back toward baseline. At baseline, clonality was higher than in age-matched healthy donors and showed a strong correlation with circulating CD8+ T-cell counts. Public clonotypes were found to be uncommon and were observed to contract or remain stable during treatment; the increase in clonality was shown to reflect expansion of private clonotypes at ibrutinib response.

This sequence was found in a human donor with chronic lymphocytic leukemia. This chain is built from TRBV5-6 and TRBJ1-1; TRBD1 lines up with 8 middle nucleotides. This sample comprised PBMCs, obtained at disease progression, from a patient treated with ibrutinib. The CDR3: CASSIPGQANTEAFF. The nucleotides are TGTGCCAGCAGCATACCGGGACAGGCGAACACTGAAGCTTTCTTT.